This T cell receptor (beta chain) originates from a study of T-cell memory formation after mild COVID-19. Study-wide background: Largely, the TCR clusters proved donor specific.

Germline V gene sequence: CDR1 KGHDR, CDR2 SFDVKD. The CDR3 runs 15 residues. After removal of 3 bases from V and 4 bases from J, the junction contained 5 bases not matched to a gene. Points on this clonotype: Its specificity is unknown.

TCR alpha and TCR beta cDNA libraries carrying sample barcodes and UMIs came from 5'RACE with constant-segment primers. TCRdb re-called the 5' RACE reads with MiXCR, one entry per CDR3 protein. This sample has almost 250,000 distinct CDR3 sequences; 15% occur once, and the top ten carry 2% to 2.5%. General study findings and limits: From day 15 to 85, contracting clones were balanced between CD4 and CD8, whereas later expanders leaned toward CD4+. Contracting CD4+ clones sat mainly in CM and EM; CD8+ in EMRA.

Sample: PBMCs or a T cell subset sorted from them (not recorded which). This clonotype was sampled from an adult woman who had mild COVID-19 (a few samples of this study predate the infection). Cell type and time point are not known. J is TRBJ2-1 and V is TRBV24-1; 7 bases line up with TRBD1. As DNA, the CDR3 is TGTGCCACCAGTGATCCGGGACAGACATACAATGAGCAGTTCTTC. It is translated as CATSDPGQTYNEQFF.